This TCR beta chain was sequenced during a study of PD-1 blockade in classical Hodgkin lymphoma. General study results and limits: Patients excluded were those beginning nivolumab under 1 year after ASCT.

Sequenced by immunoSEQ multiplex PCR; TCRdb stores in-frame clones only, minus some. This table has 45,000 to 55,000 clones, 81% appearing once. In the case of this clone: Its specificity is unknown.

Germline V lookup: CDR1 LGHNA, CDR2 YNFKEQ. This CDR3 region has 14 residues. Germline trimming cut 1 base from V and 6 bases from J; bases unmatched to any gene: 2. Each patient relapsed following autologous stem cell transplantation, and prior brentuximab vedotin exposure differed. The genes are TRBV4-2 and TRBJ1-1; 10 bases are shared with TRBD1. The source material was peripheral blood mononuclear cells (PBMCs), sampled at baseline. The TCR comes from a human donor with classical Hodgkin lymphoma. DNA of the CDR3: TGTGCCAGCAGCCAAGGGGACAGGGGTTCTGAAGCTTTCTTT. It yields the protein CASSQGDRGSEAFF.